This T cell receptor (beta chain) was retrieved from a study of T cell responses to AZD1222 COVID-19 vaccine. The CDR3 contains 15 residues. Deletions cut 3 bases from V and 5 bases from J, with 16 bases between. Germline lookup yields CDR1 MGHRA and CDR2 YSYEKL. Clones were read by immunoSEQ multiplex PCR, and TCRdb kept only the in-frame ones, dropping some. The sample holds approximately 170,000 clones, approximately 89% seen once. The starting material was peripheral blood, obtained on day 0 of AZD1222 vaccination. This chain links TRBV4-1 with TRBJ2-5; D perhaps matches TRBD2 (5 bases). This clonotype was sampled from an adult in good health. The CDR3 region has the DNA TGCGCCAGCAGCCACGGGATCCTTGAGATGGAGACCCAGTACTTC. Residues: CASSHGILEMETQYF.